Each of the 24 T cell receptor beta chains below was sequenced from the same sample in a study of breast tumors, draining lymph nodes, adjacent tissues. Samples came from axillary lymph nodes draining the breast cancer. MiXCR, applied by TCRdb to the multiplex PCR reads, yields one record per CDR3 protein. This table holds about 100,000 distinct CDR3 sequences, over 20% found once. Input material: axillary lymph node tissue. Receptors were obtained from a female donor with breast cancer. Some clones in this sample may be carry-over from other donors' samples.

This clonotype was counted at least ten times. CDR3 protein: CASSGQRGYNEQFF. The CDR3 DNA reads as TGTGCCAGCAGTGGCCAGCGGGGGTACAATGAGCAGTTCTTC. The V and J genes are TRBV2 and TRBJ2-1; 8 bases match TRBD2. V lost 4 bases, J lost 4 bases, and 3 bases stayed unmatched. Germline V gene data show CDR1 as SNHLY and CDR2 as FYNNEI. The CDR3 is made up of 14 amino acids.

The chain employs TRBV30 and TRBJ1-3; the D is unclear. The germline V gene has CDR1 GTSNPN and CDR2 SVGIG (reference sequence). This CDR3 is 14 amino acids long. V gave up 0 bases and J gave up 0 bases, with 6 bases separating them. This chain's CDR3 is CAWSVGISGNTIYF. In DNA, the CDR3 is TGTGCCTGGAGTGTAGGAATCTCTGGAAACACCATATATTTT.

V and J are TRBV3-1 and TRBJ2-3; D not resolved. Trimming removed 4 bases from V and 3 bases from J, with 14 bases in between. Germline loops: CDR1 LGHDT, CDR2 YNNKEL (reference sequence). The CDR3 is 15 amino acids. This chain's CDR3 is CASSRVPVGTDTQYF. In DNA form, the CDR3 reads TGTGCCAGCAGCCGAGTCCCAGTTGGTACAGATACGCAGTATTTT.

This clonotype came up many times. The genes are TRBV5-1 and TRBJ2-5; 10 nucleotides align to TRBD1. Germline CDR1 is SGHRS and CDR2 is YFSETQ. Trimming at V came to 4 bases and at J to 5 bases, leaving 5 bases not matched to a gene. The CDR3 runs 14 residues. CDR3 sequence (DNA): TGCGCCAGCAGCCCTGGACAGGGGGGCGAGACCCAGTACTTC. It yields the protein CASSPGQGGETQYF.

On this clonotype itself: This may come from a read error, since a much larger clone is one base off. The CDR3, as DNA: TGCAGTGCTAGGGGCGGGGGGCGGACCGGGGAGCTGGTTTTT. It translates to CSARGGGRTGELVF. The chain carries TRBV20-1 and TRBJ2-2; the match to TRBD2 covers 8 bases. Germline CDR1 is DFQATT and CDR2 is SNEGSKA (reference sequence). The CDR3 loop spans 14 amino acids.

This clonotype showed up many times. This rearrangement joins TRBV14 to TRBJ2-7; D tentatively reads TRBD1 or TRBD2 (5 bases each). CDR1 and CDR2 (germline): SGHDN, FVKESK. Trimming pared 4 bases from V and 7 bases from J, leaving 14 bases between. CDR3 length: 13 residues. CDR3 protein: CASSPFGAPEQYF. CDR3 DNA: TGTGCCAGCAGCCCCTTCGGGGCGCCGGAGCAGTACTTC.

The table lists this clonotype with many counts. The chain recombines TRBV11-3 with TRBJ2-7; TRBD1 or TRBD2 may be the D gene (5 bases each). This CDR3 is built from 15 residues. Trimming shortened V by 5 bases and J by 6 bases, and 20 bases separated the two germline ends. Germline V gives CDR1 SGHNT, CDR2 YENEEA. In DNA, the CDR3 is TGTGCCAGCAGCCAGAGTGGTTCAGGGACCCGCGAGCAGTACTTC. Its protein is CASSQSGSGTREQYF.

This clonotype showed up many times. The CDR3 DNA sequence: TGTGCCAGCTCCCCGGGGCCCGTGGGGGAGCAGTTCTTC. Its translation is CASSPGPVGEQFF. The chain has TRBV2 and TRBJ2-1; D could derive from TRBD1 or TRBD2 (5 bases each). The CDR3 length is 13 residues. CDR1 and CDR2 (germline): SNHLY, FYNNEI. Trimming shortened V by 8 bases and J by 10 bases, and 18 bases separated the two germline ends.

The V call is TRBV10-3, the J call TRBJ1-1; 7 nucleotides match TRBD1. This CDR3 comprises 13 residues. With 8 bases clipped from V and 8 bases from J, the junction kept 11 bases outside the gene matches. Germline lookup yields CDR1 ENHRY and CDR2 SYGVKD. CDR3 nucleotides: TGTGCCATCTATCCCGGTACAGGGGCGGAAGCTTTCTTT. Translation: CAIYPGTGAEAFF.

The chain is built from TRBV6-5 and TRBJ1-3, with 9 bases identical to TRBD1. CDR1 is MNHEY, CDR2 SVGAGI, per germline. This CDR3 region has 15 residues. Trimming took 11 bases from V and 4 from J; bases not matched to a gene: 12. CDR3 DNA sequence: TGTGCCTCATGGGACAGGGAAAAGCTAGGAAACACCATATATTTT. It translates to CASWDREKLGNTIYF.

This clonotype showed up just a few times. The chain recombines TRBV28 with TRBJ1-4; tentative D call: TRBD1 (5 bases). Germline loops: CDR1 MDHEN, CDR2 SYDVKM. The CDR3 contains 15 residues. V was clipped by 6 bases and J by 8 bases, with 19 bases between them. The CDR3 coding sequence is TGTGCCAGCAGCGCCTCCGGGACGTCGAGAGAAAAACTGTTTTTT. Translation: CASSASGTSREKLFF. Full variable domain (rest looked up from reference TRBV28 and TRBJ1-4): DVKVTQSSRYLVKRTGEKVFLECVQDMDHENMFWYRQDPGLGLRLIYFSYDVKMKEKGDIPEGYSVSREKKERFSLILESASTNQTSMYLCASSASGTSREKLFFGSGTQLSVL.

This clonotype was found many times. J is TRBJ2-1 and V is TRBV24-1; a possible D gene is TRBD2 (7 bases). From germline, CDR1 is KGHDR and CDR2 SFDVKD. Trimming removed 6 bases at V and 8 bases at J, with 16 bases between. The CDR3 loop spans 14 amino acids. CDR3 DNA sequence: TGTGCCACCAGTAGGGGGGGGGGCATCGATGAGCAGTTCTTC. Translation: CATSRGGGIDEQFF.

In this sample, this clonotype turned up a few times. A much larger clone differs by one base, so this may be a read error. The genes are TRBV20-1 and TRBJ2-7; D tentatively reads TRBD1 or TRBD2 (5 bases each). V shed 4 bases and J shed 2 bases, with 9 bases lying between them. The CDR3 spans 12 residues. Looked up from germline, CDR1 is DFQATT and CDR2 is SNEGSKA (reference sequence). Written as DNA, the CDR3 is TGCAGTGCTATGAGGGGTGCCTACGAGCAGTACTTC. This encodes CSAMRGAYEQYF.

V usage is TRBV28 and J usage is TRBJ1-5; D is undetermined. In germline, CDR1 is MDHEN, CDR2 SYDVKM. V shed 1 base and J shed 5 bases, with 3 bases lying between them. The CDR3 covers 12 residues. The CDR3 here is CASSLLDQPQHF. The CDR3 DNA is TGTGCCAGCAGTTTATTAGATCAGCCCCAGCATTTT.

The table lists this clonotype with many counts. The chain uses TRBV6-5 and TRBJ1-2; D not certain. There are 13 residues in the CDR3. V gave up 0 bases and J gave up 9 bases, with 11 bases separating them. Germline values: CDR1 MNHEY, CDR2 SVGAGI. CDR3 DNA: TGTGCCAGCAGTTACTCGATGTGGGAAAGCTACACCTTC. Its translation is CASSYSMWESYTF.

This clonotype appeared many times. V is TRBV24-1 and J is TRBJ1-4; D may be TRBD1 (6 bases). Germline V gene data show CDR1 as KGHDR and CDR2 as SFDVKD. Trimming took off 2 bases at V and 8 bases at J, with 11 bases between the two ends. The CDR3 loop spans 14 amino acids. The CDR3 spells CATSDSGQREKLFF. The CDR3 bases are TGTGCCACCAGTGATTCTGGACAGAGGGAAAAACTGTTTTTT.

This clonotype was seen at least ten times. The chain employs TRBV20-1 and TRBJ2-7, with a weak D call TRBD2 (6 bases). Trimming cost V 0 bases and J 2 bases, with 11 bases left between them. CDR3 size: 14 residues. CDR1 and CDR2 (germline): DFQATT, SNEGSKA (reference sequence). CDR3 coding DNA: TGCAGTGCTAGAGATCTTGCGGGGACCTACGAGCAGTACTTC. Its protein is CSARDLAGTYEQYF.

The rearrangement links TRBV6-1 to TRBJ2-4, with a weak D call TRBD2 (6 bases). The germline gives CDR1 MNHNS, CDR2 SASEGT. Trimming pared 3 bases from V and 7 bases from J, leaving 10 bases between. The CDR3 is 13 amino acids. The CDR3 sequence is CASSESGRNIQYF. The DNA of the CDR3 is TGTGCCAGCAGTGAGTCGGGGAGGAACATTCAGTACTTC.

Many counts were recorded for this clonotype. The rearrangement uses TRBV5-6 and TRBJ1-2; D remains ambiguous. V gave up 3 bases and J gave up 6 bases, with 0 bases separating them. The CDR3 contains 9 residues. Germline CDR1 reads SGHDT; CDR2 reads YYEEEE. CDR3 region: CASSYGYTF. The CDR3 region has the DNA TGTGCCAGCAGCTATGGCTACACCTTC.

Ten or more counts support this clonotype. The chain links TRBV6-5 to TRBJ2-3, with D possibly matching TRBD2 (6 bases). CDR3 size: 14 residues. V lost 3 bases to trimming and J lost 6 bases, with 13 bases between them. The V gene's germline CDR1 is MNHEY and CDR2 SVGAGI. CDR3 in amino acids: CASSYRAGRDTQYF. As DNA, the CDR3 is TGTGCCAGCAGTTATCGGGCAGGGAGGGATACGCAGTATTTT.

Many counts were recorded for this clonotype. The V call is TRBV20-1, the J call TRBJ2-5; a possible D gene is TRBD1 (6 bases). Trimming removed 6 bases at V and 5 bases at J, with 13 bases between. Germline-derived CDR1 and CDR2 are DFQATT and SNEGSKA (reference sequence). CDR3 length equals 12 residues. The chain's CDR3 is CSASQTGETQYF. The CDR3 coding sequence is TGCAGTGCGTCGCAAACAGGGGAGACCCAGTACTTC.

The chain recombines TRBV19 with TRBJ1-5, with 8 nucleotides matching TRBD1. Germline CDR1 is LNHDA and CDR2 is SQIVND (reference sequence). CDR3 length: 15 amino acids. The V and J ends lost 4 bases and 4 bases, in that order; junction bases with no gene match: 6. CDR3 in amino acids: CASSTRTGLNQPQHF. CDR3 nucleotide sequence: TGTGCCAGTAGTACCAGGACAGGGCTGAATCAGCCCCAGCATTTT. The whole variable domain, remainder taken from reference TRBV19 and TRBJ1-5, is DGGITQSPKYLFRKEGQNVTLSCEQNLNHDAMYWYRQDPGQGLRLIYYSQIVNDFQKGDIAEGYSVSREKKESFPLTVTSAQKNPTAFYLCASSTRTGLNQPQHFGDGTRLSIL.

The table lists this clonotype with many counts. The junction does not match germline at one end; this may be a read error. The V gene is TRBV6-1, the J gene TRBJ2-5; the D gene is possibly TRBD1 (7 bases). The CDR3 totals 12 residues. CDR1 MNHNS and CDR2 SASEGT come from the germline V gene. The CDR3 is CASSEGGTASNF. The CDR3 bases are TGTGCCAGCAGTGAAGGCGGGACAGCCTCTAATTTC.

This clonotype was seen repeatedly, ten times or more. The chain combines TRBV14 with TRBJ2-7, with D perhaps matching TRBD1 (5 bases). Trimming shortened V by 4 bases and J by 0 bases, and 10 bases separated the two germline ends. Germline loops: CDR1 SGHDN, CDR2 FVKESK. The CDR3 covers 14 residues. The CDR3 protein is CASSPDSSSYEQYF. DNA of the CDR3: TGTGCCAGCAGCCCTGACAGTAGCTCCTACGAGCAGTACTTC.